This T cell receptor beta chain originates from a study of T cell responses to AZD1222 COVID-19 vaccine. A note on this clone: Antigen unknown.

Repertoires were generated with immunoSEQ multiplex PCR, while TCRdb's copy carries only in-frame clones and drops some. This table holds 150,000 to 190,000 clones, more than 85% found once. Study observations and caveats: The donors showed a predominance of white British ancestry and of females, with possible underestimation of clonal diversity. Receipt of two AZD1222 doses was followed by a rise in Spike-specific TCR breadth and depth.

Specimen: peripheral blood, collected after recovery from COVID-19. The sequence was collected from an adult who had recovered from COVID-19.

Here the CDR3 DNA reads TGTGCCAGTAGTATTCAGGGGGCGCGTAGCGAGCAGTACTTC. This translates into CASSIQGARSEQYF. J is TRBJ2-7 and V is TRBV19, with 8 positions matching TRBD1. Germline V gene data show CDR1 as LNHDA and CDR2 as SQIVND (reference sequence). Germline trimming cut 3 bases from V and 6 bases from J; bases unmatched to any gene: 7. This CDR3 spans 14 amino acids.